The present T cell receptor beta chain was sequenced within a study of blood T cell repertoires in COVID-19. Study background: T cells, B-cell-depleted T cells, or PBMCs provided the cDNA or gDNA that served as material.

Repertoires were generated with immunoSEQ multiplex PCR, while TCRdb's copy carries only in-frame clones and drops some. The data show 450,000 or so clones, approximately 90% seen once. Germline assignment: CDR1 SGHRS and CDR2 YFSETQ. This CDR3 region has 14 residues. The V gene end was trimmed by 6 bases and the J gene end by 7 bases; junction bases not matched to a gene: 11. The chain uses TRBV5-1 and TRBJ1-1; 8 bases agree with TRBD1. The specimen was peripheral blood. The sequence came from a woman aged 40 to 49 with COVID-19, enrolled during active disease. The CDR3: CASTEVQGAGEAFF. The DNA of the CDR3 is TGCGCCAGCACGGAAGTTCAGGGGGCGGGTGAAGCTTTCTTT.